This TCR beta chain was found in a study of OX40 agonist ivuxolimab in advanced cancers. Across the study: In this trial design, patients received ivuxolimab intravenously at 0.01 to 10 mg/kg every 2 weeks.

Germline CDR1 reads SGDLS; CDR2 reads YYNGEE. The CDR3 contains 13 residues. V was trimmed by 0 bases and J by 5 bases, leaving 9 bases between them. Assay: immunoSEQ multiplex PCR; the TCRdb copy retains only in-frame clones and omits some. The sample includes some 10,000 clones, 86% seen only once; the top ten take about 28%. The sequencing used CD4+ or CD8+ T cells sorted from blood, collected in a trial of the OX40 agonist ivuxolimab. This receptor was obtained from an adult with an advanced solid tumor such as melanoma, head and neck, liver or kidney cancer. The V gene is TRBV9, the J gene TRBJ2-7; D is uncertain. The CDR3: CASSVAGSNEQYF. In DNA, the CDR3 is TGTGCCAGCAGCGTAGCGGGTAGCAACGAGCAGTACTTC.